This entry lists 20 T cell receptor beta chains sequenced from one sample in a study of shared clonotypes between healthy human individuals. CD8 cells classed as naive were CD45RO-negative and positively selected for CCR7, excluding terminally differentiated effector memory CD45RA+ cells. Some clones are missing from TCRdb's copy, which holds only in-frame ones; the method was immunoSEQ multiplex PCR. This table has 2 million to 2.5 million clones, about 92% appearing once. The specimen sequenced was naive CD8+ T cells from PBMCs. These receptors came from a man aged 18 to 30 in good health. Some clones in this sample may be carry-over from other donors' samples.

The rearrangement uses TRBV5-1 and TRBJ2-3, with D perhaps TRBD2 (6 bases). This CDR3 has 15 residues. Per the germline V gene, CDR1 is SGHRS and CDR2 is YFSETQ. The V end lost 3 bases, the J end lost 2 bases, and 13 bases lay between the germline ends. The CDR3 protein is CASSSSTSVTDTQYF. CDR3 bases: TGCGCCAGCAGCTCATCGACTAGTGTCACAGATACGCAGTATTTT.

V gene TRBV14 combines with J gene TRBJ1-5; weak D call: TRBD1 (5 bases). The CDR3 runs to 17 residues. Germline lookup yields CDR1 SGHDN and CDR2 FVKESK. V was pared by 8 bases and J by 3 bases, with 23 bases between. CDR3: CASPEYGTEKANQPQHF. CDR3 coding DNA: TGTGCCAGCCCGGAATACGGGACCGAAAAAGCCAATCAGCCCCAGCATTTT.

The chain carries TRBV7-9 and TRBJ2-3; weak D call: TRBD2 (6 bases). Trimming stripped 4 bases from V and 2 bases from J, with 13 bases between. The CDR3 loop spans 15 amino acids. Germline V lookup: CDR1 SEHNR, CDR2 FQNEAQ (reference sequence). The CDR3 sequence: CASSSPRGDTDTQYF. In DNA form, the CDR3 reads TGTGCCAGCAGCTCCCCGCGGGGCGACACAGATACGCAGTATTTT.

In its sample, this clone was seen once. This chain uses TRBV13 with TRBJ2-3; TRBD1 matches at 7 bases. This CDR3 is 13 amino acids long. Germline assignment: CDR1 PRHDT and CDR2 FYEKMQ (reference sequence). V shed 5 bases and J 4 bases; nucleotides not matched to a gene: 3. The chain's CDR3 is CASSATGADTQYF. For the CDR3, the DNA is TGTGCCAGCAGCGCCACAGGGGCAGATACGCAGTATTTT.

The CDR3 DNA is TGTGCCAGCAGTTTCGCGGCTAGCCGCTACGAGCAGTACTTC. It translates to CASSFAASRYEQYF. V and J are TRBV27 and TRBJ2-7; maybe TRBD2 (5 bases). CDR1 and CDR2 (germline): MNHEY, SMNVEV (reference sequence). Trimming left V 3 bases short and J 3 bases short, with 12 bases between. This CDR3 is 14 amino acids long.

The chain carries TRBV11-2 and TRBJ1-1, with D tentatively TRBD1 (6 bases). Germline CDR1 is SGHAT and CDR2 is FQNNGV. V was shortened by 5 bases and J by 6 bases, with 10 bases between the two germline ends. The CDR3 is 12 residues long. The CDR3 sequence: CASSHGGPEAFF. In nucleotides, the CDR3 is TGTGCCAGCAGCCACGGGGGCCCTGAAGCTTTCTTT.

The chain combines TRBV9 with TRBJ2-1, with 8 bases fitting TRBD2. CDR1 is SGDLS, CDR2 YYNGEE, per germline. CDR3 length: 16 residues. V was clipped by 0 bases and J by 6 bases; unmatched bases: 8. The DNA for the CDR3 is TGTGCCAGCAGCGTAGGTCTTAGCGGGATTGGCAATGAGCAGTTCTTC. Encoded protein: CASSVGLSGIGNEQFF.

This clone has only one observation. V usage is TRBV6-5 and J usage is TRBJ2-1; the D is unclear. From germline, CDR1 is MNHEY and CDR2 SVGAGI. This CDR3 is built from 9 residues. The V end was cut by 7 bases, the J end by 8 bases, with 3 bases between. The CDR3: CASTDEQFF. The CDR3 DNA reads TGTGCCAGCACCGATGAGCAGTTCTTC.

V gene TRBV27 combines with J gene TRBJ1-1; D is unresolved. From germline, CDR1 is MNHEY and CDR2 SMNVEV (reference sequence). Trimming removed 0 bases at V and 6 bases at J, with 11 bases between. This CDR3 is built from 14 residues. This chain's CDR3 is CASSLSSGGAEAFF. In nucleotides, the CDR3 is TGTGCCAGCAGTTTATCATCGGGTGGGGCTGAAGCTTTCTTT.

CDR3 region: CASSRTSGTDTQYF. In nucleotides, the CDR3 is TGCGCCAGCAGCCGTACTAGCGGCACAGATACGCAGTATTTT. The V call is TRBV4-3, the J call TRBJ2-3; 7 bases agree with TRBD2. The CDR3 spans 14 residues. Germline loops: CDR1 LGHNA, CDR2 YSLEER. J was trimmed by 1 base and V by 4 bases; bases with no gene match: 2.

In the case of this clone: The same CDR3 arises from other DNA sequences in this sample as well. This chain's CDR3 is CASSFGTLNTEAFF. CDR3 coding DNA: TGCGCCAGCAGCTTCGGCACCTTGAACACTGAAGCTTTCTTT. The chain links TRBV5-1 to TRBJ1-1; D uncertain. V was trimmed by 2 bases and J by 0 bases, leaving 8 bases between them. CDR1 SGHRS and CDR2 YFSETQ come from the germline V gene. This CDR3 is 14 amino acids long.

The rearrangement links TRBV5-4 to TRBJ2-1; D is possibly TRBD1 or TRBD2 (5 bases each). Germline-derived CDR1 and CDR2 are SGHNT and YYREEE (reference sequence). V was cut by 0 bases and J by 8 bases, with 6 bases left in between. CDR3 length: 12 amino acids. As DNA, the CDR3 is TGTGCCAGCAGCTTGGGAGGGGATGAGCAGTTCTTC. Translation: CASSLGGDEQFF. Variable domain in full (rest from reference TRBV5-4 and TRBJ2-1): ETGVTQSPTHLIKTRGQQVTLRCSSQSGHNTVSWYQQALGQGPQFIFQYYREEENGRGNFPPRFSGLQFPNYSSELNVNALELDDSALYLCASSLGGDEQFFGPGTRLTVL.

This chain links TRBV6-1 with TRBJ2-1; tentative D call: TRBD1 (6 bases). V gave up 4 bases and J gave up 6 bases, with 19 bases separating them. Germline CDR1 is MNHNS and CDR2 is SASEGT. The CDR3 runs to 16 residues. The CDR3, as DNA: TGTGCCAGCAGTGCAGCCCGGGACAAAGGGGGCAATGAGCAGTTCTTC. This sequence encodes CASSAARDKGGNEQFF.

Remarks on this clone: Other DNA sequences of this sample code for an identical CDR3. The CDR3: CASSLLAGDYEQYF. DNA of the CDR3: TGTGCCAGCAGTTTACTAGCGGGGGACTACGAGCAGTACTTC. The chain combines TRBV28 with TRBJ2-7; the match to TRBD2 covers 10 bases. Trimming at V came to 2 bases and at J to 3 bases, leaving 1 base not matched to a gene. This CDR3 has 14 amino acids. The germline CDR1 and CDR2 sequences are MDHEN and SYDVKM.

The chain is built from TRBV6-5 and TRBJ1-2, with 7 bases that match TRBD1. Per the germline V gene, CDR1 is MNHEY and CDR2 is SVGAGI. CDR3 length: 14 residues. The trim removed 2 bases at V and 6 bases at J, leaving 6 bases unmatched. The DNA for the CDR3 is TGTGCCAGCAGTTACCAAGGGGGCGGAGATGGCTACACCTTC. It specifies CASSYQGGGDGYTF.

The chain is built from TRBV27 and TRBJ1-2, with unresolved D. Trimming left V 8 bases short and J 3 bases short, with 16 bases between. The CDR3 sequence is 14 residues long. Germline V lookup: CDR1 MNHEY, CDR2 SMNVEV (reference sequence). DNA for the CDR3: TGTGCCAGCCCTCCGGGCCTCCCCGACTATGGCTACACCTTC. Translated: CASPPGLPDYGYTF.

This clone was counted a single time. As DNA, the CDR3 is TGTGCCAGCGCAGGGAACACCGGGGAGCTGTTTTTT. This sequence encodes CASAGNTGELFF. V is TRBV2 and J is TRBJ2-2; the D is unclear. Germline CDR1 reads SNHLY; CDR2 reads FYNNEI. The CDR3 spans 12 residues. The V end lost 8 bases, the J end lost 1 base, and 5 bases lay between the germline ends.

The CDR3 protein is CASSASLRGSINYGYTF. The CDR3 DNA reads as TGTGCCAGCAGTGCTTCCCTCCGGGGATCTATTAACTATGGCTACACCTTC. This sequence joins TRBV28 and TRBJ1-2; D remains ambiguous. Per the germline V gene, CDR1 is MDHEN and CDR2 is SYDVKM. V was clipped by 5 bases and J by 1 base, with 20 bases between them. CDR3 length equals 17 residues.

The V and J genes are TRBV11-2 and TRBJ2-1; 8 nucleotides line up with TRBD2. With V trimmed by 6 bases and J by 8 bases, 12 bases remained unmatched. The CDR3 is made up of 15 amino acids. Germline CDR1 SGHAT, CDR2 FQNNGV. The DNA for the CDR3 is TGTGCCAGCAGAACCGCCAGCGGGAGTAGGGATGAGCAGTTCTTC. As protein: CASRTASGSRDEQFF.

The V and J genes are TRBV29-1 and TRBJ2-7, with D perhaps TRBD1 or TRBD2 (6 bases each). This CDR3 comprises 14 residues. Per the germline V gene, CDR1 is SQVTM and CDR2 is ANQGSEA. Trimming pared 5 bases from V and 0 bases from J, leaving 14 bases between. The DNA for the CDR3 is TGCAGCGTTTTTGGGGGGCAGATCTCCTACGAGCAGTACTTC. Translated, it gives CSVFGGQISYEQYF.